Listed below are T cell receptor beta chains from one sample, sequenced in a study of blood T cell repertoires in COVID-19. The data were produced by immunoSEQ multiplex PCR, yet TCRdb's version contains in-frame clones alone and is incomplete. The sample has more than 85,000 clones; 80% to 90% are singletons. The sequencing sample was made of peripheral blood. The origin of the receptors is a woman older than 75 with active or convalescent COVID-19. Each CDR3 is given with its conserved first and last residue. The D gene is left open where the match is weak. Only part of the rows carry a size: once, few, many, or a class if the clone is expanded.

>TRBD2|TRBJ2-1|.|TRBV12-5
TGTGCTAGTGGTTTGACAACTAGCGGGAGCTCCTACAATGAGCAGTTCTTC
CASGLTTSGSSYNEQFF
>.|TRBJ1-2|.|TRBV5-1
TGCGCCAGCCGCATTACCGCGGGGGGTAACTATGGCTACACCTTC
CASRITAGGNYGYTF
>TRBD1|TRBJ1-1|.|TRBV11-2
TGTGCCAGCAGCGCGTACCGGGACAGGGGGCGAGGGGCCACTGAAGCTTTCTTT
CASSAYRDRGRGATEAFF
>.|TRBJ1-2|.|TRBV5-4
TGTGCCAGCAGCTTTCAGGGGTCGAACTATGGCTACACCTTC
CASSFQGSNYGYTF
>.|TRBJ1-5|.|TRBV5-5
TGTGCCAGCAGCTTGGACAGCATAAATCAGCCCCAGCATTTT
CASSLDSINQPQHF
>TRBD1|TRBJ2-3|once|TRBV10-3
TGTGCCATCAGCGGACAGGGGGGGCCAGATACGCAGTATTTT
CAISGQGGPDTQYF
>.|TRBJ2-3|few|TRBV27
TGTGCCAGCAGCTTTACACACGGCACAGATACGCAGTATTTT
CASSFTHGTDTQYF
>.|TRBJ1-2|.|TRBV30
TGTGCCTGGAGTGTAGGAGGAATAAGCTATGGCTACACCTTC
CAWSVGGISYGYTF
>TRBD2|TRBJ2-1|.|TRBV10-1
TGCGCCAGCAGCCGGTCAGCGGGAGAGAATGAGCAGTTCTTC
CASSRSAGENEQFF
>.|TRBJ2-7|.|TRBV6-5
TGTGCCAGCAGGAAACTTCCTAGCGAGCAGTACTTC
CASRKLPSEQYF
>.|TRBJ1-5|.|TRBV5-1
TGCGCCAGCAGATTGGCCGGGGATAGCAATCAGCCCCAGCATTTT
CASRLAGDSNQPQHF
>TRBD2|TRBJ2-1|.|TRBV24-1
TGTGCCACCAGTGACCCCGGGACTAGCGGGAGTGGAGAGCAGTTCTTC
CATSDPGTSGSGEQFF
>TRBD1|TRBJ2-5|.|TRBV4-1
TGCGCCAGCAGCCAAGATTTAGGGGGCCGGGTTGGGGAGACCCAGTACTTC
CASSQDLGGRVGETQYF
>.|TRBJ2-3|.|TRBV11-2
TGTGCCAGCAGCTCCTGGACAGATAGCACAGATACGCAGTATTTT
CASSSWTDSTDTQYF
>TRBD1|TRBJ1-6|few|TRBV27
TGTGCCAGCAGTTTAGACAGGGGCTCCTATAATTCACCCCTCCACTTT
CASSLDRGSYNSPLHF
>TRBD1|TRBJ2-5|.|TRBV7-6
TGTGCCAGCAGCTTACAGGGGGATCTACAAGAGACCCAGTACTTC
CASSLQGDLQETQYF
>.|TRBJ2-3|.|TRBV2
TGTGCCAGCAACTCCTTCCTCACAGATACGCAGTATTTT
CASNSFLTDTQYF
>.|TRBJ2-5|.|TRBV4-1
TGCGCCAGCAGCCAAATTGGGGCTGGGACCCAGTACTTC
CASSQIGAGTQYF
>TRBD2|TRBJ2-7|.|TRBV11-2
TGTGCCAGCAGCTTACCCCGGACTAGCGGGGAGCAGTACTTC
CASSLPRTSGEQYF
>.|TRBJ2-1|.|TRBV19
TGTGCCAGTAGTATAGGAGGGTGGCAGGTGGAGAATGAGCAGTTCTTC
CASSIGGWQVENEQFF
>.|TRBJ2-7|.|TRBV28
TGTGCCAGCAGCTTTCCGGACAGTTACGAGCAGTACTTC
CASSFPDSYEQYF
>.|TRBJ2-1|.|TRBV30
TGTGCCTGGGCGATTTCCGGGAGTTTCAATGAGCAGTTCTTC
CAWAISGSFNEQFF
>TRBD2|TRBJ2-2|once|TRBV28
TGTGCCAGCAGGTTAGCGGGAGGTACCGGGGAGCTGTTTTTT
CASRLAGGTGELFF
>.|TRBJ1-1|.|TRBV12-3/TRBV12-4
TGTGCCACGGCGTCACAGATCGCTGCAGAAGCTTTCTTT
CATASQIAAEAFF
>TRBD2|TRBJ2-5|.|TRBV28
TGTGCCAGCAGTTCGACTAGCGGGAGGGGATCGAGAGAGACCCAGTACTTC
CASSSTSGRGSRETQYF
>TRBD1|TRBJ1-2|many|TRBV5-4
TGTGCCAGCAGCTTGGGGGACAGACTAGCTAACTATGGCTACACCTTC
CASSLGDRLANYGYTF
>TRBD2|TRBJ2-1|.|TRBV15
TGTGCCACCAGCAGAGGTGTGAGGAGCGGGAGAATCAATGAGCAGTTCTTC
CATSRGVRSGRINEQFF